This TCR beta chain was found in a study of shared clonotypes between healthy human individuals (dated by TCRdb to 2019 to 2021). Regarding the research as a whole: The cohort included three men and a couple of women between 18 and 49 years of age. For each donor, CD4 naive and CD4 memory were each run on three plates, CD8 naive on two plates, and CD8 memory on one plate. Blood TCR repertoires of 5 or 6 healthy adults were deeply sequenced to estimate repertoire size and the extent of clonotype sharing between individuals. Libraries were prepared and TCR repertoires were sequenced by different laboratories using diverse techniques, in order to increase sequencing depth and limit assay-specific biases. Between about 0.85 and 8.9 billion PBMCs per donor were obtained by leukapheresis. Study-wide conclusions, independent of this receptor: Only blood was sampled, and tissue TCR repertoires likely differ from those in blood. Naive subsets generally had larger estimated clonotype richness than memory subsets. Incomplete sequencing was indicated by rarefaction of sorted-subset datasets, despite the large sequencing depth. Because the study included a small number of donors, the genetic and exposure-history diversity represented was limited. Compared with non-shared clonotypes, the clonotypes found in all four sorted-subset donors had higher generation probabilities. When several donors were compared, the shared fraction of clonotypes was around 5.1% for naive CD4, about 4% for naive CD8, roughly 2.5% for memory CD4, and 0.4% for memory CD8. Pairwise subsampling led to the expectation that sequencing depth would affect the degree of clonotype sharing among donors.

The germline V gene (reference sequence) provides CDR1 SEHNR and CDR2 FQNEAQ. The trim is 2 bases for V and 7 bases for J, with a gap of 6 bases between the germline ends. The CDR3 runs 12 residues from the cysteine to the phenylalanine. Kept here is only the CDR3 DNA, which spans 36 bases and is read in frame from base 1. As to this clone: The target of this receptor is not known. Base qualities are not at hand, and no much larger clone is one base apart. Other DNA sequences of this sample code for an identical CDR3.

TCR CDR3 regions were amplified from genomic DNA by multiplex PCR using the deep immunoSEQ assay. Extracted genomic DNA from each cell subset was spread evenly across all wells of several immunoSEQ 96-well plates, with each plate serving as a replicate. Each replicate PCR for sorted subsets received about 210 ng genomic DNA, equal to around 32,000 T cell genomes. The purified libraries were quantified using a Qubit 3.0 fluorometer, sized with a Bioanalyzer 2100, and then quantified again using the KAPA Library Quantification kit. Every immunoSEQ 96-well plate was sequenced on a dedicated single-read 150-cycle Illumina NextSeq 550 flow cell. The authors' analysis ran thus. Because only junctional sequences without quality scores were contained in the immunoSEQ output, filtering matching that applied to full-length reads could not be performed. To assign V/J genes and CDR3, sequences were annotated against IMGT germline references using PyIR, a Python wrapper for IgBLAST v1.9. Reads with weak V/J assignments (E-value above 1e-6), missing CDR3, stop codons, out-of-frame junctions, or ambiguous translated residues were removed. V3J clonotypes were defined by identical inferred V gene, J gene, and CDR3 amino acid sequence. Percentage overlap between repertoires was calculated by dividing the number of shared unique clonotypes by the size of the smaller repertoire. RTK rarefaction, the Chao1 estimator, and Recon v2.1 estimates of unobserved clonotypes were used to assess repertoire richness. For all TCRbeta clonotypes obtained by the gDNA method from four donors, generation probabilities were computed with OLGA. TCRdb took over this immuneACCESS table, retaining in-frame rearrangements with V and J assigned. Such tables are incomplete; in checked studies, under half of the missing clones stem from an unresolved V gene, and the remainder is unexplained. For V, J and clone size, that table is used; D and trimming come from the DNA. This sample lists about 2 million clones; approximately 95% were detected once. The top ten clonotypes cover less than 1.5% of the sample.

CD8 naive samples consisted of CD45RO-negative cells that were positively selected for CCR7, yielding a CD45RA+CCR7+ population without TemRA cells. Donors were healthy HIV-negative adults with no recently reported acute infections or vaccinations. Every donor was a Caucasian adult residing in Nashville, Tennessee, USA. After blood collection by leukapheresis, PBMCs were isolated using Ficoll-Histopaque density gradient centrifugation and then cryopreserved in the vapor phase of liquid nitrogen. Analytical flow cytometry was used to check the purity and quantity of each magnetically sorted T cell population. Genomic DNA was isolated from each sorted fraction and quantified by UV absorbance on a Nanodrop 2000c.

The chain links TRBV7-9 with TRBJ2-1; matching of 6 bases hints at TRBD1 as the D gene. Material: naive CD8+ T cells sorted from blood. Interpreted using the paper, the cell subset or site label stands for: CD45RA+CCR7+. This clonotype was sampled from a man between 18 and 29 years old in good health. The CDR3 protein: CASSLRGNEQFF. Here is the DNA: TGTGCCAGCAGCTTAAGGGGGAATGAGCAGTTCTTC.